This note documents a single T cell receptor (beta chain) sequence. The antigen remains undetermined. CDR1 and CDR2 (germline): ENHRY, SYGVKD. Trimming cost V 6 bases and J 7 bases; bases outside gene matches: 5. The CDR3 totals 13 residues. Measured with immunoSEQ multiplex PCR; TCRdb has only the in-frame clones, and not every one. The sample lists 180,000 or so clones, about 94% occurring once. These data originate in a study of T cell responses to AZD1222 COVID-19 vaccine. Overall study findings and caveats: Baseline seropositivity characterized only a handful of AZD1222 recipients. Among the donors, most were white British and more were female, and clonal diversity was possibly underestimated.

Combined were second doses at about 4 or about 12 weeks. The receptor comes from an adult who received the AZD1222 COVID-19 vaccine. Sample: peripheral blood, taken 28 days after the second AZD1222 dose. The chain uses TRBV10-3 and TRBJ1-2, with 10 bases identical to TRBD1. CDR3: CAISGTGVPGYTF. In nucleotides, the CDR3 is TGTGCCATCAGCGGGACAGGGGTTCCTGGCTACACCTTC.